The T cell receptor (beta chain) under discussion was sequenced for a study of blood T cell repertoires in COVID-19. On the study more broadly: Nucleic acid was either cDNA or gDNA, and it came from T cells, B-cell-depleted T cells, or PBMCs.

Germline V gene sequence: CDR1 LNHNV, CDR2 YYDKDF (reference sequence). The CDR3 is 16 amino acids. V was pared by 5 bases and J by 8 bases, with 6 bases of the junction left unmatched. Clones were sequenced by immunoSEQ multiplex PCR, and TCRdb holds only the in-frame ones, with some missing. In the table there are over 30,000 clones, 90% of which are singletons. What was sequenced was peripheral blood. The rearrangement links TRBV15 to TRBJ2-1, with 16 bases that match TRBD2. This sequence originates from a human donor in a cohort sampled during active COVID-19. CDR3 loop: CATSVGLAGGDDEQFF. The CDR3, as DNA: TGTGCCACCAGCGTGGGACTAGCGGGAGGGGATGATGAGCAGTTCTTC.